The 17 T cell receptor beta chains below come from one sample, sequenced in a study of T cells after yellow fever vaccination. Via MiXCR, TCRdb re-called the 5' RACE reads, giving one row per CDR3 protein. This table holds roughly 150,000 distinct CDR3 sequences, approximately 7.7% found once. The source material was CD4+ T cells sorted from PBMCs, sampled 5 days after the yellow fever booster vaccination. All receptors come from a man aged 25 to 40 who received the YFV17D yellow fever vaccine.

This clonotype was seen ten or more times. Here the CDR3 DNA reads TGCAGTGCTAGTTGGGGTTTGGACACTGAAGCTTTCTTT. Translation gives CSASWGLDTEAFF. This rearrangement joins TRBV20-1 to TRBJ1-1; D is uncertain. Trimming pared 3 bases from V and 3 bases from J, leaving 11 bases between. The germline V gene has CDR1 DFQATT and CDR2 SNEGSKA (reference sequence). CDR3 size: 13 residues.

This clonotype was seen ten or more times. The chain combines TRBV2 with TRBJ2-1; D ambiguous. From germline, CDR1 is SNHLY and CDR2 FYNNEI. Trimming removed 7 bases from V and 6 bases from J, with 10 bases in between. The CDR3 is 12 residues long. In DNA form, the CDR3 reads TGTGCCAGCATGGCGCAACTCAATGAGCAGTTCTTC. Encoded protein: CASMAQLNEQFF.

This clonotype appeared many times. The CDR3 region is CSARAGAQIGETQYF. The CDR3 DNA follows: TGCAGTGCGCGAGCAGGGGCGCAAATCGGGGAGACCCAGTACTTC. This chain links TRBV20-1 with TRBJ2-5; D possibly corresponds to TRBD1 (6 bases). Germline V gene sequence: CDR1 DFQATT, CDR2 SNEGSKA (reference sequence). The CDR3 has 15 amino acids. V lost 6 bases and J 5 bases, leaving 22 bases between the germline ends.

This clonotype was seen at least ten times. At one end the junction does not follow the germline gene, possibly because of a read error. V gene TRBV3-1 combines with J gene TRBJ2-1; unclear D gene. Germline loops: CDR1 LGHDT, CDR2 YNNKEL (reference sequence). The CDR3 has 15 amino acids. The CDR3 region has the DNA TGTGCCAGCAGCCAAGATCACGGATCCTTCAATGAGCAGTTCTTC. Its protein is CASSQDHGSFNEQFF.

The chain couples TRBV18 to TRBJ2-3; D uncertain. With 3 bases removed from V and 3 bases from J, the gap between germline ends came to 4 bases. Germline CDR1 is KGHSH and CDR2 is LQKENI. The CDR3 is made up of 12 amino acids. CDR3 DNA: TGTGCCAGCTCACCGGATACAGATACGCAGTATTTT. This sequence encodes CASSPDTDTQYF.

This clonotype was recorded at least ten times. The CDR3 DNA reads TGTGCCAGCAGCTTAGGGCGGGAGATTAGCGATGAGCAGTTCTTC. Encoded protein: CASSLGREISDEQFF. The chain carries TRBV11-2 and TRBJ2-1; TRBD2 agrees at 7 bases. CDR3 length: 15 residues. V trimming: 1 base; J trimming: 8 bases; junction bases outside the gene matches: 8. Germline CDR1 and CDR2: SGHAT and FQNNGV.

The rearrangement uses TRBV20-1 and TRBJ1-6, with D possibly TRBD1 on 5 matching bases. CDR1 and CDR2 from the germline V gene are DFQATT and SNEGSKA (reference sequence). This CDR3 contains 14 residues. Trimming left V 6 bases short and J 4 bases short, with 13 bases between. The DNA of the CDR3 is TGCAGTGCATTCTGGGGCCCTTATAATTCACCCCTCCACTTT. It translates to CSAFWGPYNSPLHF.

This clonotype has ten or more counts. The V call is TRBV28, the J call TRBJ2-1; D gene ambiguous. CDR1 MDHEN and CDR2 SYDVKM come from the germline V gene. The CDR3 spans 12 residues. V lost 6 bases, J lost 10 bases, and 13 bases lay in between. CDR3: CASSPGSYEQFF. For the CDR3, the DNA is TGTGCCAGCAGCCCCGGAAGTTACGAGCAGTTCTTC.

This chain's CDR3 is CASLPDGGISQFF. The CDR3 DNA is TGTGCCAGCTTACCCGACGGGGGAATATCGCAGTTCTTC. V usage is TRBV18 and J usage is TRBJ2-1; possibly TRBD2 for D (6 bases). Germline CDR1 KGHSH, CDR2 LQKENI. CDR3 length: 13 amino acids. The ends were cut back, 7 bases at V and 12 bases at J, with 19 bases in the middle.

This clonotype was found many times. The chain joins TRBV20-1 to TRBJ2-1; unclear D gene. CDR3 size: 11 residues. The V and J ends lost 6 bases and 5 bases respectively, with 8 bases between them. In germline, CDR1 is DFQATT, CDR2 SNEGSKA (reference sequence). The CDR3 loop reads CSAETNNEQFF. The CDR3 DNA is TGCAGTGCGGAGACCAACAATGAGCAGTTCTTC.

This clonotype has ten or more counts. The chain joins TRBV5-1 to TRBJ1-1, with TRBD1 as a possible D gene (6 bases). This CDR3 spans 14 amino acids. Trimming pared 0 bases from V and 7 bases from J, leaving 13 bases between. CDR1 SGHRS and CDR2 YFSETQ come from the germline V gene. For the CDR3, the DNA is TGCGCCAGCAGCTTGGCCACGAAGGGGGTTGAAGCTTTCTTT. This sequence encodes CASSLATKGVEAFF.

This clonotype was seen at least ten times. CDR3 coding DNA: TGTGCCAGCAGCCTCGGGGGGGGCTACTCGTACTTC. It codes for CASSLGGGYSYF. This chain connects TRBV7-9 to TRBJ2-5; 8 bases fit TRBD2. This CDR3 has 12 residues. Unmatched junction bases numbered 9, after V lost 5 bases and J lost 13 bases. Germline loops: CDR1 SEHNR, CDR2 FQNEAQ (reference sequence).

Ten or more counts support this clonotype. The gene calls are TRBV29-1 and TRBJ2-1; TRBD2 matches 9 bases. The CDR3 runs to 14 residues. Germline loops: CDR1 SQVTM, CDR2 ANQGSEA. Trimming at V came to 6 bases and at J to 9 bases, leaving 12 bases not matched to a gene. DNA for the CDR3: TGCAGCGTCGTCTCCGGGACTAGCTTGAGTGAGCAGTTCTTC. Encoded protein: CSVVSGTSLSEQFF.

This clonotype was observed many times. The V call is TRBV12-3 or TRBV12-4, the J call TRBJ1-4; D is ambiguous. The CDR3 is 16 amino acids. Trimming took 6 bases from V and 7 from J, leaving 21 bases between them. CDR3 loop: CASSLNPAGFSEKLFF. The CDR3 DNA sequence: TGTGCCAGCAGCCTGAACCCTGCCGGCTTCTCTGAAAAACTGTTTTTT.

The rearrangement uses TRBV5-4 and TRBJ1-2, with 10 bases identical to TRBD1. Germline-derived CDR1 and CDR2 are SGHNT and YYREEE (reference sequence). This CDR3 contains 14 residues. The junction had 7 bases not matched to a gene; V was cut back by 5 bases and J by 6 bases. In DNA form, the CDR3 reads TGTGCCAGCAGACTAACCGGGACAGGGGATGGCTACACCTTC. Protein: CASRLTGTGDGYTF.

This clonotype was seen at least ten times. The V call is TRBV5-1, the J call TRBJ2-4; D may be TRBD1 (6 bases). The germline CDR1 and CDR2 sequences are SGHRS and YFSETQ. Trimming removed 1 base from V and 0 bases from J, with 11 bases in between. The CDR3 runs 16 residues. The DNA for the CDR3 is TGCGCCAGCAGCTTGAGAGGGGGTGAAGCCAAAAACATTCAGTACTTC. This translates into CASSLRGGEAKNIQYF. Supplemented by reference TRBV5-1 and TRBJ2-4, the full variable domain reads KAGVTQTPRYLIKTRGQQVTLSCSPISGHRSVSWYQQTPGQGLQFLFEYFSETQRNKGNFPGRFSGRQFSNSRSEMNVSTLELGDSALYLCASSLRGGEAKNIQYFGAGTRLSVL.

This clonotype was counted ten times or more. The CDR3 DNA reads TGCAGTGGTAGTAGCGTCTACGAGCAGTACTTC. Translation: CSGSSVYEQYF. V usage is TRBV20-1 and J usage is TRBJ2-7; D is possibly TRBD2 (5 bases). Germline loops: CDR1 DFQATT, CDR2 SNEGSKA (reference sequence). Trimming shortened V by 7 bases and J by 3 bases, and 10 bases separated the two germline ends. This CDR3 has 11 amino acids.